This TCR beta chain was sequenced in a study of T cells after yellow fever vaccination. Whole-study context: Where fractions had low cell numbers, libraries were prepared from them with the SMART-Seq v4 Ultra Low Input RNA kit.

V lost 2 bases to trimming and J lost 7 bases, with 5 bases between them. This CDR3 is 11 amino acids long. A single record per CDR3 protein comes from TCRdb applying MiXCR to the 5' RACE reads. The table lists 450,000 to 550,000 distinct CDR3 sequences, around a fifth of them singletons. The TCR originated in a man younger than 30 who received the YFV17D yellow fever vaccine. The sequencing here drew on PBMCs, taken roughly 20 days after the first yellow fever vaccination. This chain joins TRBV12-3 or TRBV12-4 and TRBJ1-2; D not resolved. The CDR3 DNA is TGTGCCAGCAGTTTACACCTTGGCTACACCTTC. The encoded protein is CASSLHLGYTF.